This T cell receptor (beta chain) was retrieved from a study of cytomegalovirus exposure and HLA in healthy donors. Study at large: Findings of an earlier analysis included about 120 million unique TCR beta sequences from around 180 million T cells. Study observations and caveats: As a later analysis showed, a missense DCLRE1C variant was linked to trimming of TCR beta V- and J-genes. The classifier, whose performance was assessed in both the original and validation cohorts, reportedly diagnosed cytomegalovirus status with high specificity and sensitivity. Most TCR sequences showed up rarely, but some public TCRs showed up in many donors.

The CDR3 length is 16 residues. Germline CDR1 SGHAT, CDR2 FQNNGV. V lost 5 bases and J lost 1, with 17 bases in between. In the PCR, 60 Vbeta and 13 Jbeta primers were used. The assay was immunoSEQ multiplex PCR, and TCRdb's table has in-frame clones only and misses some. This table holds 80,000 to 130,000 clones, approximately 77% found once. Regarding this clone: Its antigen is currently unknown.

The clonotype was recovered from a male donor in good health and CMV-seropositive. The sample comprised PBMCs. The chain couples TRBV11-2 to TRBJ2-5; D remains ambiguous. CDR3 loop: CASSMQLLNRQETQYF. As DNA, the CDR3 is TGTGCCAGCAGCATGCAGCTACTAAACCGCCAAGAGACCCAGTACTTC.